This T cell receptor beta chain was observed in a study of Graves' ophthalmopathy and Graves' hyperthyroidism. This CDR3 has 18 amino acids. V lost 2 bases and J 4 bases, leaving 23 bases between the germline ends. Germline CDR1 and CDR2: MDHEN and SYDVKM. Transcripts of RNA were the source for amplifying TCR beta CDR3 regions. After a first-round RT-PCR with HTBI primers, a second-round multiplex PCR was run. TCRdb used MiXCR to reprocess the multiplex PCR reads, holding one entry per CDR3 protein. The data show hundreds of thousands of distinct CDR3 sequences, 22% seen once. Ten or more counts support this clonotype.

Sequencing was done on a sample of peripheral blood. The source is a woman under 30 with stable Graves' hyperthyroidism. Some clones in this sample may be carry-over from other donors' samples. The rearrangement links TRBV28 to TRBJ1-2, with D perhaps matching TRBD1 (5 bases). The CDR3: CASSLLPDSGALGYGYTF. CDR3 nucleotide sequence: TGTGCCAGCAGTTTACTTCCCGACAGTGGAGCCTTAGGCTATGGCTACACCTTC.